This T cell receptor beta chain is drawn from a study of Ad26.COV2.S vaccination and SARS-CoV-2 variants. Germline V gene lookup returns CDR1 MNHEY and CDR2 SMNVEV (reference sequence). This CDR3 comprises 15 residues. The V end was cut by 5 bases, the J end by 6 bases, with 17 bases between. The treatment is: some 20 received Ad26.COV2.S at low or high dose, single or two shots; several received placebo; per-sample allocation not given. The samples date from day 63 after the first vaccine or placebo injection. In Boston, the donor was an adult between 18-55 years of age. TCRdb keeps only in-frame clones here, not all; method: immunoSEQ multiplex PCR. The sample holds 500,000 or so clones; 87% are singletons and the top ten take around 13%.

The receptor was derived from a person between 18 and 65 years old who received the Ad26.COV2.S COVID-19 vaccine or a placebo. The source material was peripheral blood, sampled in a trial of Ad26.COV2.S vaccine versus placebo. The chain carries TRBV27 and TRBJ2-1; D remains ambiguous. The CDR3 DNA follows: TGTGCCAGCAGTCCCCTCTCGTTGTTAGTCAATGAGCAGTTCTTC. As protein: CASSPLSLLVNEQFF.